This entry features one TCR beta chain sequence. Antigen: not known. CDR3 size: 16 residues. Germline CDR1 and CDR2: MNHEY and SMNVEV (reference sequence). After removal of 5 bases from V and 4 bases from J, the junction contained 13 bases not matched to a gene. The data were obtained in a study of blood T cells in healthy people across ages. Study observations and caveats: Unsorted PBMC material precluded a definitive naive versus antigen-experienced comparison.

Together with a sample-barcoded 5' primer, a J-beta primer mix was included in a second PCR lasting about 7 to 12 cycles. TCRdb re-analysed the 5' RACE reads in MiXCR, keeping a single row per CDR3 protein. The data contain hundreds of thousands of distinct CDR3 sequences, roughly 24% of them singletons. The same data also contributed to another study, on T cells of mothers and their children. As that study records: The M1S primer of the second PCR added sample barcodes and 2-4 random nucleotides.

The chain uses TRBV27 and TRBJ1-2; 7 nucleotides agree with TRBD1. The material sequenced was blood. The TCR sequence derives from a boy between 10 and 17 years old in good health. For the CDR3, the DNA is TGTGCCAGCAGTCAGGGGCGAGTTCAGGGGGGCTATGGCTACACCTTC. This gives the protein CASSQGRVQGGYGYTF.